This entry lists 16 T cell receptor beta chains sequenced from one sample in a study of early T cells in non-severe SARS-CoV-2 infection. TCRdb re-called the 5' RACE reads through MiXCR, storing one row per CDR3 protein. This sample yields just over 70,000 distinct CDR3 sequences, of which under 15% are seen a single time; roughly 1.2% belongs to the top ten. Material for sequencing was whole blood. The source of these receptors is an adult who was a healthcare worker with PCR-confirmed SARS-CoV-2 infection or an uninfected control (not recorded which).

The chain couples TRBV7-9 to TRBJ1-4, with 7 bases lining up with TRBD1. There are 15 residues in the CDR3. Germline loops: CDR1 SEHNR, CDR2 FQNEAQ (reference sequence). Trimming removed 5 bases from V and 7 bases from J; junction bases left unmatched: 10. CDR3 DNA: TGTGCCAGCAGCCGTCCGGGACACAGGGGTGAAAAACTGTTTTTT. It encodes CASSRPGHRGEKLFF.

This clonotype was seen at least ten times. The chain is built from TRBV7-2 and TRBJ2-1, with unresolved D. Germline CDR1 is SGHTA and CDR2 is FQGNSA. The V and J ends lost 6 bases and 6 bases respectively, with 6 bases between them. There are 11 residues in the CDR3. CDR3 sequence: CASRGFNEQFF. The CDR3 DNA is TGTGCCAGCAGAGGGTTCAATGAGCAGTTCTTC.

This clonotype was detected ten times or more. The rearrangement links TRBV5-4 to TRBJ2-2; D gene uncertain. Germline values: CDR1 SGHNT, CDR2 YYREEE (reference sequence). Trimming cost V 4 bases and J 1 base, with 5 bases left between them. The CDR3 runs to 13 residues. CDR3 DNA: TGTGCCAGCAGCAAGGAGAACACCGGGGAGCTGTTTTTT. Its protein product is CASSKENTGELFF.

The gene calls are TRBV28 and TRBJ1-1, with D tentatively TRBD1 (5 bases). The CDR3 consists of 13 residues. Germline CDR1 MDHEN, CDR2 SYDVKM. Trimming removed 4 bases from V and 4 bases from J, with 10 bases in between. CDR3 region: CASSSDSVTEAFF. DNA of the CDR3: TGTGCCAGCAGTTCCGACAGCGTCACTGAAGCTTTCTTT. The variable domain in full, completed from reference TRBV28 and TRBJ1-1, reads DVKVTQSSRYLVKRTGEKVFLECVQDMDHENMFWYRQDPGLGLRLIYFSYDVKMKEKGDIPEGYSVSREKKERFSLILESASTNQTSMYLCASSSDSVTEAFFGQGTRLTVV.

The table lists this clonotype with many counts. The chain employs TRBV2 and TRBJ2-5; no definite D call. Trimming took off 2 bases at V and 0 bases at J, with 7 bases between the two ends. Germline lookup yields CDR1 SNHLY and CDR2 FYNNEI. The CDR3 extends over 14 amino acids. The CDR3 sequence is CASSELSNQETQYF. The CDR3 DNA reads as TGTGCCAGCAGTGAACTGTCAAACCAAGAGACCCAGTACTTC.

This clonotype was seen a handful of times. The rearrangement uses TRBV4-2 and TRBJ2-1; 11 nucleotides line up with TRBD2. Per germline, CDR1 LGHNA and CDR2 YNFKEQ. The trim removed 3 bases at V and 5 bases at J, leaving 3 bases unmatched. This CDR3 has 15 residues. In DNA form, the CDR3 reads TGTGCCAGCAGCCACCTAGCGGGGGGAAACAATGAGCAGTTCTTC. Its translation: CASSHLAGGNNEQFF.

Ten or more counts support this clonotype. The chain links TRBV2 to TRBJ2-5; D remains unclear. The CDR3 is 13 amino acids. Trimming cost V 6 bases and J 5 bases, with 13 bases left between them. The germline gives CDR1 SNHLY, CDR2 FYNNEI. The CDR3 here is CASSQPVGETQYF. In DNA, the CDR3 is TGTGCCAGCAGCCAGCCCGTGGGGGAGACCCAGTACTTC.

This clonotype has a handful of counts. The CDR3: CASVTGQNTGELFF. The CDR3 DNA is TGTGCCAGCGTCACAGGACAGAACACCGGGGAGCTGTTTTTT. The chain combines TRBV21-1 with TRBJ2-2; the table's D call, TRBD1, was not checked against the DNA. TRBV21-1 is marked as a pseudogene. The length of the CDR3 is 14 residues.

This clonotype was seen only a few times. The chain combines TRBV5-4 with TRBJ2-3; D might be TRBD2 (6 bases). There are 17 residues in the CDR3. In germline, CDR1 is SGHNT, CDR2 YYREEE (reference sequence). Deletions cut 4 bases from V and 0 bases from J, with 18 bases between. The CDR3 coding sequence is TGTGCCAGCAGCCTGGAGGGATCTGGGATTAGCACAGATACGCAGTATTTT. Translation gives CASSLEGSGISTDTQYF. The entire variable domain, with the rest obtained from reference TRBV5-4 and TRBJ2-3, is as follows: ETGVTQSPTHLIKTRGQQVTLRCSSQSGHNTVSWYQQALGQGPQFIFQYYREEENGRGNFPPRFSGLQFPNYSSELNVNALELDDSALYLCASSLEGSGISTDTQYFGPGTRLTVL.

This clonotype was counted many times. The chain is built from TRBV11-2 and TRBJ2-7, with 8 bases that match TRBD2. From germline, CDR1 is SGHAT and CDR2 FQNNGV. There are 14 residues in the CDR3. The V and J ends lost 6 bases and 3 bases, in that order; junction bases with no gene match: 7. The CDR3 reads CASRTGTSNYEQYF. The CDR3 region has the DNA TGTGCCAGCAGAACCGGGACTAGTAACTACGAGCAGTACTTC.

This clonotype occurred many times. The rearrangement joins TRBV6-5 to TRBJ2-2; the match to TRBD1 covers 11 bases. V lost 5 bases and J lost 5; bases outside the gene matches: 13. Germline V gene sequence: CDR1 MNHEY, CDR2 SVGAGI. There are 18 residues in the CDR3. In DNA, the CDR3 is TGTGCCAGCAGTACCGTCGGGACAGGGGGTATCGCGACCGGGGAGCTGTTTTTT. Protein product: CASSTVGTGGIATGELFF.

The table lists this clonotype with many counts. The chain employs TRBV29-1 and TRBJ1-2, with D uncertain. The germline V and J ends were trimmed by 5 bases and 0 bases, with 16 bases remaining between them. Germline loops: CDR1 SQVTM, CDR2 ANQGSEA. This CDR3 spans 15 amino acids. CDR3: CSVQLRTGANYGYTF. The CDR3 nucleotides are TGCAGCGTTCAATTAAGGACCGGAGCTAACTATGGCTACACCTTC.

This clonotype occurred many times. This chain uses TRBV28 with TRBJ2-3; no reliable D call. There are 13 residues in the CDR3. Germline-derived CDR1 and CDR2 are MDHEN and SYDVKM. V gave up 3 bases and J gave up 3 bases, with 7 bases separating them. The CDR3 is CASSFYRTDTQYF. The CDR3 DNA follows: TGTGCCAGCAGTTTCTACCGGACAGATACGCAGTATTTT.

There are many counts of this clonotype. The V call is TRBV27, the J call TRBJ1-3; weak D call: TRBD1 (6 bases). There are 16 residues in the CDR3. The V gene's germline CDR1 is MNHEY and CDR2 SMNVEV (reference sequence). V dropped 5 bases and J dropped 0 bases, with 14 bases sitting between them. CDR3 loop: CASSLSGTSSGNTIYF. DNA for the CDR3: TGTGCCAGCAGTCTCTCCGGGACATCCTCTGGAAACACCATATATTTT.

This clonotype was seen repeatedly, ten times or more. The chain is built from TRBV7-9 and TRBJ2-6; D gene ambiguous. This CDR3 has 17 residues. Germline V CDR1 and CDR2: SEHNR, FQNEAQ (reference sequence). Trimming pared 6 bases from V and 4 bases from J, leaving 19 bases between. The CDR3 nucleotides are TGTGCCAGCAGTCCCCCCACACCTCTGGGAGGGGCCAACGTCCTGACTTTC. It specifies CASSPPTPLGGANVLTF.

This clonotype was found a few times. V gene TRBV27 combines with J gene TRBJ1-2; D unresolved. Germline V gene data show CDR1 as MNHEY and CDR2 as SMNVEV (reference sequence). The CDR3 consists of 15 residues. Trimming shortened V by 4 bases and J by 0 bases, and 12 bases separated the two germline ends. Here the CDR3 DNA reads TGTGCCAGCAGTTCGGACGTGCTAACTAACTATGGCTACACCTTC. It yields the protein CASSSDVLTNYGYTF.